This T cell receptor beta chain was recorded in a study of long-term antiretroviral therapy in people with HIV. The CDR3 contains 15 residues. Germline V gene sequence: CDR1 SGHAT, CDR2 FQNNGV. With V trimmed by 1 base and J by 1 base, 3 bases remained unmatched. Runs used v3.0 of the immunoSEQ assay and were done at survey level. Clones were sequenced by immunoSEQ multiplex PCR, and TCRdb holds only the in-frame ones, with some missing. Of 20,000 or so clones listed, roughly 79% are singletons. The receptor comes from a man aged 45-65 years with HIV. The V call is TRBV11-2, the J call TRBJ2-5, with 7 bases that match TRBD1. The sample in question was unsorted PBMCs, obtained 2.2 years after starting antiretroviral therapy. This CDR3 reads CASSLVGTVQETQYF. The CDR3 DNA sequence: TGTGCCAGCAGCTTAGTCGGGACAGTCCAAGAGACCCAGTACTTC.